The 30 T cell receptor beta chains in this list originate from one sample, sequenced in a study of blood T cell repertoires in COVID-19. Generated by immunoSEQ multiplex PCR, the TCRdb table keeps only in-frame clones and is missing some. This table holds about 42,000 clones, around four fifths found once. Sequences were obtained from peripheral blood. These receptors all stem from a middle-aged man with active COVID-19.

The chain employs TRBV6-4 and TRBJ2-3, with 7 bases matching TRBD1. The germline CDR1 and CDR2 sequences are MRHNA and SNTAGT. The length of the CDR3 is 15 residues. Losses at the gene ends were 3 bases for V and 2 bases for J; bases not matched to a gene: 5. The CDR3 here is CASSERDSNTDTQYF. CDR3 nucleotides: TGTGCCAGCAGTGAAAGGGACAGTAACACAGATACGCAGTATTTT.

The table lists this clone with a count of one. The V and J genes are TRBV28 and TRBJ2-7; D is perhaps TRBD2 (7 bases). The CDR3 loop spans 14 amino acids. The ends were cut back, 0 bases at V and 7 bases at J, with 13 bases in the middle. The germline V gene has CDR1 MDHEN and CDR2 SYDVKM. The CDR3 reads CASSLWGGTREQYF. CDR3 bases: TGTGCCAGCAGTTTATGGGGGGGGACACGAGAGCAGTACTTC.

The V call is TRBV5-1, the J call TRBJ1-6; tentatively, D is TRBD1 (5 bases). Germline V CDR1 and CDR2: SGHRS, YFSETQ. Between the trimmed V and J ends, which lost 6 bases and 8 bases, there was a span of 18 bases. The CDR3 spans 15 residues. CDR3 sequence reads: CASTGGSFGDSPLHF. The CDR3 region has the DNA TGCGCCAGCACGGGGGGGAGTTTTGGGGATTCACCCCTCCACTTT.

This chain uses TRBV2 with TRBJ1-6; D is unresolved. V dropped 5 bases and J dropped 8 bases, with 19 bases sitting between them. The germline V gene has CDR1 SNHLY and CDR2 FYNNEI. The length of the CDR3 is 16 residues. In nucleotides, the CDR3 is TGTGCCAGCAGTACCGGGTTTGGCATTGCCTATTCACCCCTCCACTTT. Translated, it gives CASSTGFGIAYSPLHF. Based on the CDR3 plus reference TRBV2 and TRBJ1-6, the full variable domain is EPEVTQTPSHQVTQMGQEVILRCVPISNHLYFYWYRQILGQKVEFLVSFYNNEISEKSEIFDDQFSVERPDGSNFTLKIRSTKLEDSAMYFCASSTGFGIAYSPLHFGNGTRLTVT.

This clone occurred a few times. Written as DNA, the CDR3 is TGTGCCAGCAGCTTACGGGGCGGGGGGAGTTTCTACAATGAGCAGTTCTTC. Its protein product is CASSLRGGGSFYNEQFF. This sequence joins TRBV7-6 and TRBJ2-1, with 8 bases fitting TRBD2. Per the germline V gene, CDR1 is SGHVS and CDR2 is FNYEAQ. The CDR3 totals 17 residues. The V segment lost 2 bases and the J segment 3 bases; nucleotides outside the gene matches: 9.

This chain joins TRBV7-3 and TRBJ2-5, with 9 nucleotides matching TRBD2. The CDR3 is made up of 17 amino acids. The germline CDR1 and CDR2 sequences are SGHTA and FQGTGA. The trim removed 0 bases at V and 4 bases at J, leaving 9 bases unmatched. The CDR3: CASSLTGSGSFRETQYF. CDR3 DNA sequence: TGTGCCAGCAGCTTAACGGGTAGCGGGAGTTTTCGAGAGACCCAGTACTTC.

This sequence joins TRBV6-6 and TRBJ2-7; D is perhaps TRBD1 (6 bases). V was clipped by 2 bases and J by 4 bases, with 18 bases between them. Germline CDR1 and CDR2: MNHNY and SVGAGI (reference sequence). The CDR3 covers 16 residues. CDR3 coding DNA: TGTGCCAGCAGTTACGGGCCATCCGGGACATTTTACGAGCAGTACTTC. Translation gives CASSYGPSGTFYEQYF.

V gene TRBV14 combines with J gene TRBJ2-1, with 7 bases fitting TRBD1. Looked up from germline, CDR1 is SGHDN and CDR2 is FVKESK. The CDR3 totals 15 residues. Unmatched junction bases numbered 7, after V lost 2 bases and J lost 6 bases. CDR3 sequence reads: CASSQSGTARNEQFF. The CDR3 bases are TGTGCCAGCAGCCAATCCGGGACAGCCCGCAATGAGCAGTTCTTC.

V usage is TRBV9 and J usage is TRBJ1-1, with D possibly matching TRBD1 (6 bases). Trimming removed 5 bases from V and 1 base from J, with 12 bases in between. The CDR3 has 14 amino acids. Germline V gene data show CDR1 as SGDLS and CDR2 as YYNGEE. The CDR3 DNA reads TGTGCCAGCAGGAGGGGGGGCTGGAACACTGAAGCTTTCTTT. As protein: CASRRGGWNTEAFF.

The table lists this clone with a count of one. The chain uses TRBV19 and TRBJ2-6; a weak D match, TRBD1 (5 bases). Trimming stripped 1 base from V and 3 bases from J, with 10 bases between. The CDR3 contains 16 residues. Germline V gene sequence: CDR1 LNHDA, CDR2 SQIVND (reference sequence). The CDR3 bases are TGTGCCAGTAGTATAGTGGGGCGACGTGGGGCCAACGTCCTGACTTTC. Residues: CASSIVGRRGANVLTF.

The rearrangement joins TRBV13 to TRBJ1-2, with D perhaps matching TRBD1 (6 bases). The germline V and J ends were trimmed by 2 bases and 8 bases, with 15 bases remaining between them. This CDR3 region has 14 residues. Germline assignment: CDR1 PRHDT and CDR2 FYEKMQ (reference sequence). Here the CDR3 reads CASSLKQGQGGYTF. Here the CDR3 DNA reads TGTGCCAGCAGCTTAAAACAGGGCCAGGGCGGCTACACCTTC.

The chain joins TRBV30 to TRBJ1-6; 10 nucleotides agree with TRBD1. Germline CDR1 reads GTSNPN; CDR2 reads SVGIG (reference sequence). V dropped 4 bases and J dropped 7; count of bases not matched to a gene: 10. CDR3 length equals 16 residues. CDR3 nucleotide sequence: TGTGCCTGGAATGGGGGAACGGGACAGGGGAATTCACCCCTCCACTTT. Protein sequence: CAWNGGTGQGNSPLHF.

In its sample, this clone was seen once. In nucleotides, the CDR3 is TGCGCCAGCAGCTTGTTCCAAAACACCGGGGAGCTGTTTTTT. This translates into CASSLFQNTGELFF. V and J are TRBV5-1 and TRBJ2-2, with unresolved D. The CDR3 is made up of 14 amino acids. Trimming removed 1 base from V and 2 bases from J, with 6 bases in between. Germline lookup yields CDR1 SGHRS and CDR2 YFSETQ.

The J gene is TRBJ2-5, the V gene TRBV5-6; 7 bases agree with TRBD1. The J segment lost 0 bases and the V segment lost 4 bases, leaving 3 bases of the junction unmatched. Germline V CDR1 and CDR2: SGHDT, YYEEEE. This CDR3 has 14 residues. The CDR3 sequence: CASSRDSYQETQYF. CDR3 DNA: TGTGCCAGCAGCCGGGACAGCTACCAAGAGACCCAGTACTTC.

The chain links TRBV6-5 to TRBJ1-4; the D gene is possibly TRBD1 (5 bases). The germline V gene has CDR1 MNHEY and CDR2 SVGAGI. CDR3 length: 15 residues. Trimming left V 5 bases short and J 10 bases short, with 20 bases between. CDR3 residues: CASSKKHGAWGKLFF. CDR3 DNA sequence: TGTGCCAGCAGTAAAAAGCATGGGGCCTGGGGAAAACTGTTTTTT.

The chain couples TRBV9 to TRBJ1-4; no clear D gene. Germline V gives CDR1 SGDLS, CDR2 YYNGEE. V was clipped by 4 bases and J by 7 bases, with 11 bases between them. This CDR3 comprises 13 residues. CDR3 DNA: TGTGCCAGCAGCCCCCCAGGCAGTGAAAAACTGTTTTTT. Translating it yields CASSPPGSEKLFF.

V usage is TRBV18 and J usage is TRBJ2-1; 10 nucleotides agree with TRBD2. The CDR3 runs to 15 residues. The germline CDR1 and CDR2 sequences are KGHSH and LQKENI. With 4 bases clipped from V and 4 bases from J, the junction kept 4 bases outside the gene matches. The CDR3 is CASSLAGGQYNEQFF. In DNA, the CDR3 is TGTGCCAGCTCACTAGCGGGGGGCCAATACAATGAGCAGTTCTTC.

The J gene is TRBJ2-1, the V gene TRBV27; D uncertain. This CDR3 spans 15 amino acids. Trimming left V 3 bases short and J 0 bases short, with 9 bases between. Germline assignment: CDR1 MNHEY and CDR2 SMNVEV (reference sequence). Here the CDR3 DNA reads TGTGCCAGCAGTTTGCGGTCAACCTCCTACAATGAGCAGTTCTTC. This codes for CASSLRSTSYNEQFF.

The chain couples TRBV5-1 to TRBJ2-1, with D possibly matching TRBD2 (5 bases). The germline gives CDR1 SGHRS, CDR2 YFSETQ. The CDR3 covers 14 residues. The V gene lost 3 bases and the J gene lost 4 bases, with 11 bases spanning the gap. CDR3 residues: CASSSNRGYNEQFF. The CDR3 nucleotides are TGCGCCAGCAGCTCCAATCGGGGTTACAATGAGCAGTTCTTC.

This rearrangement joins TRBV11-2 to TRBJ2-2, with a weak D call TRBD1 (5 bases). Trimming pared 5 bases from V and 0 bases from J, leaving 13 bases between. In germline, CDR1 is SGHAT, CDR2 FQNNGV. The CDR3 totals 16 residues. CDR3 sequence (DNA): TGTGCCAGCAGCCTCGGACATCGGACGAACACCGGGGAGCTGTTTTTT. Translated, it gives CASSLGHRTNTGELFF.

The CDR3 nucleotides read TGTGCCAGCTCTCCCACCCCTGGGGGACAACACTACGAGCAGTACTTC. It encodes CASSPTPGGQHYEQYF. This chain joins TRBV18 and TRBJ2-7; the D gene is possibly TRBD1 (6 bases). With 6 bases removed from V and 3 bases from J, the gap between germline ends came to 21 bases. The germline V gene has CDR1 KGHSH and CDR2 LQKENI. The CDR3 is 16 amino acids.

This chain uses TRBV9 with TRBJ1-6; D possibly corresponds to TRBD1 (6 bases). This CDR3 has 13 residues. V was cut by 6 bases and J by 5 bases, with 9 bases left in between. Germline CDR1 SGDLS, CDR2 YYNGEE. The CDR3 protein is CASTRDNNSPLHF. The CDR3 DNA reads as TGTGCCAGCACTAGGGACAATAATTCACCCCTCCACTTT.

The chain recombines TRBV24-1 with TRBJ2-2; 10 bases are shared with TRBD1. This CDR3 has 15 amino acids. CDR1 KGHDR and CDR2 SFDVKD come from the germline V gene. Trimming took 3 bases from V and 5 from J; bases not matched to a gene: 2. The CDR3: CATSDTGQGTGELFF. The CDR3 DNA reads TGTGCCACCAGTGATACGGGACAGGGGACCGGGGAGCTGTTTTTT.

The CDR3 coding sequence is TGTGCCAGCAGCTTCGGGACAGGGTATGAAAAACTGTTTTTT. It is translated as CASSFGTGYEKLFF. The chain employs TRBV7-2 and TRBJ1-4, with 9 bases aligning to TRBD1. J lost 6 bases, V lost 3 bases, and 2 bases had no gene match. The CDR3 has 14 residues. The germline V gene encodes CDR1 SGHTA and CDR2 FQGNSA.

This clone appeared once. This chain links TRBV7-2 with TRBJ1-1; 7 bases are a match to TRBD1. CDR1 and CDR2 (germline): SGHTA, FQGNSA. The CDR3 extends over 15 amino acids. V shed 5 bases, J shed 0 bases, and the junction held 6 bases outside the gene matches. CDR3 sequence: CASSGQVSMNTEAFF. For the CDR3, the DNA is TGTGCCAGCAGCGGACAGGTTTCGATGAACACTGAAGCTTTCTTT.

Details on this clone: Sequence at one end of the junction differs from germline and may be a read error. This sequence joins TRBV7-9 and TRBJ2-1, with 14 nucleotides matching TRBD2. CDR1 SEHNR and CDR2 FQNEAQ come from the germline V gene (reference sequence). The CDR3 runs to 16 residues. Here the CDR3 DNA reads TGTGCCAGCAGCTTTCCGACTAGCGGGGGGGGCAATGAACAGTTCTTC. As protein: CASSFPTSGGGNEQFF.

This clone counts as medium-sized. This rearrangement joins TRBV5-1 to TRBJ2-2, with 7 bases identical to TRBD1. There are 13 residues in the CDR3. Per the germline V gene, CDR1 is SGHRS and CDR2 is YFSETQ. Trimming cost V 7 bases and J 7 bases; bases outside gene matches: 7. The CDR3 DNA follows: TGCGCCAGCTCGACAGGGTTCGACGGGGAGCTGTTTTTT. Its translation is CASSTGFDGELFF.

The chain links TRBV25-1 to TRBJ1-6; possibly TRBD1 for D (5 bases). Looked up from germline, CDR1 is MGHDK and CDR2 is SYGVNS. V lost 6 bases and J 7 bases, leaving 10 bases between the germline ends. The CDR3 extends over 13 amino acids. CDR3 sequence: CASRSPGNSPLHF. CDR3 nucleotide sequence: TGTGCCAGCAGAAGTCCAGGGAATTCACCCCTCCACTTT.

V gene TRBV12-5 combines with J gene TRBJ2-2; TRBD1 agrees at 7 bases. Losses at the gene ends were 2 bases for V and 0 bases for J; bases not matched to a gene: 6. The V gene's germline CDR1 is LGHNT and CDR2 FRNRAP. The CDR3 length is 17 residues. As DNA, the CDR3 is TGTGCTAGTGGTTTGAACTCCGGGACAGCGAACACCGGGGAGCTGTTTTTT. Residues: CASGLNSGTANTGELFF.

The rearrangement links TRBV2 to TRBJ2-7, with TRBD2 matching 13 bases. This CDR3 spans 18 amino acids. With V trimmed by 10 bases and J by 0 bases, 15 bases remained unmatched. CDR1 and CDR2 (germline): SNHLY, FYNNEI. CDR3 nucleotides: TGTGCCATCCGACGAGGCGGACTAGCGGGGGCAAGCTCCTACGAGCAGTACTTC. This encodes CAIRRGGLAGASSYEQYF.